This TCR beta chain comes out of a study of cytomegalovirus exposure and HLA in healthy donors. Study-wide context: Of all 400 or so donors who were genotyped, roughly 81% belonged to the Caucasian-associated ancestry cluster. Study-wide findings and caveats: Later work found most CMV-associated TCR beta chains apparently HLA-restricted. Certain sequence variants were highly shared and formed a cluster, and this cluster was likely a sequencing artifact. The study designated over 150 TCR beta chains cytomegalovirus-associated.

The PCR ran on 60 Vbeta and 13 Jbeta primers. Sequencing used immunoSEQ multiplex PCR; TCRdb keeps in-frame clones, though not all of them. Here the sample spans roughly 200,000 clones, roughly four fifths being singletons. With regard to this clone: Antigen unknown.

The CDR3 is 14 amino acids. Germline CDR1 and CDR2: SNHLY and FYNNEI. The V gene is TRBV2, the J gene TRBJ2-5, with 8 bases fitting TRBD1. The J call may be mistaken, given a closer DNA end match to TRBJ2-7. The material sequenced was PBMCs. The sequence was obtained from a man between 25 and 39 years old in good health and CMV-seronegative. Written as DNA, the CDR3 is TGTGCCAGCAGATCAACGGACAGGGTCTACGAGCAGTACTTC. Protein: CASRSTDRVYEQYF.